The text below deals with one TCR beta chain. Its antigen remains undetermined. Base quality data are lacking; no much larger clone is found one base away. The library was obtained by PCR. Sequenced using an Illumina HiSeq 2500. To reduce PCR and sequencing biases, unique molecular identifiers were built into the TCR beta cDNA libraries. Some 500,000 cDNA molecules were obtained per 1 to 10 million input T cells, so each molecule approximated one T cell. The patient libraries were prepared and sequenced with the same protocol used for the earlier healthy control dataset. Within a given batch, samples were prepared together, multiplexed and sequenced on the same HiSeq lane. In the paper's pipeline: MIGEC handled the raw barcoded reads, throwing out single-read molecular identifier groups before consensus assembly and CDR3 extraction. Clonotype tables were post-analysed with VDJtools, and diversity was normalized by down-sampling all datasets to the smallest sample size. To correct batch-related cross-sample contamination, repertoire overlap clustering matched CDR3 amino acid sequences but not nucleotide sequences. TCRdb trimmed the raw reads at Q25, called clones with MiXCR and kept productive beta chains. Merged by CDR3 protein, the rows form single entries marked with the most common genes and DNA. These V and J calls derive from TCRdb rather than the authors' analysis. Counted in this sample were 380,000 or so distinct CDR3 sequences; roughly 30% of them appeared once. Clones ranked in the top ten supply over 10% of the sample.

From its cysteine to its phenylalanine, the CDR3 spans 17 amino acids. Just CDR3 DNA is preserved here, 51 bases in frame from base 1. V loses 4 bases of germline sequence and J loses 2 bases, and the interval between the two ends is 21 bases. The data were taken from a study of post-analysis software for immune sequencing data (dated by TCRdb to between 2014 and 2017). About the study as a whole: The recorded disease courses included relapsing-remitting, secondary progressive and progressive-relapsing multiple sclerosis, and some patients had no subtype annotation. Patient repertoires were compared against about a dozen previously published healthy control repertoires from donors aged 6 to 25 years. A subset of samples was prepared in parallel using single-end sample barcoding, then pooled and co-amplified after Illumina adapter ligation.

Findings and caveats that apply to the study as a whole: Multiple sclerosis patients had significantly lower normalized Chao1 diversity than controls, a result that suggests substantial peripheral T-cell clonal expansion. Strong co-clustering of samples prepared in the same batch was shown by direct clustering with F measure, prompting a batch-effect correction. The multiple sclerosis patient group was slightly younger than the control group. Significantly higher frequencies in patients than in controls were found for roughly 5 TRBV segments, including TRBV5-6, TRBV5-1 and TRBV20-1.

TCR beta repertoires were profiled from peripheral blood of approximately 13 young patients with multiple sclerosis to demonstrate the VDJtools post-analysis software. The multiple sclerosis patients were children and adolescents between roughly 6 and 16 years of age. The chain employs TRBV12-3 or TRBV12-4 and TRBJ2-7; the best D guess is TRBD1, with 5 bases matching. The sequencing input was blood. This TCR derives from a girl aged 5-17 years with multiple sclerosis. The CDR3 protein: CASSCGRAPFNPYEQYF. The base sequence is TGTGCCAGCAGTTGTGGCAGGGCCCCCTTTAACCCCTACGAGCAGTACTTC.